This passage covers 6 T cell receptor beta chains from one sample sequenced in a study of OX40 agonist ivuxolimab in advanced cancers. Sequencing was performed with immunoSEQ multiplex PCR; in TCRdb, only in-frame clones are kept and a portion is missing. Of about 40,000 clones detected, approximately 88% appear once; the ten largest clones hold roughly 25%. The sample consisted of CD4+ or CD8+ T cells sorted from blood, taken in a trial of the OX40 agonist ivuxolimab. The source of these receptors is an adult with an advanced solid tumor such as melanoma, head and neck, liver or kidney cancer.

The chain employs TRBV2 and TRBJ2-5; D might be TRBD1 (5 bases). The V gene's germline CDR1 is SNHLY and CDR2 FYNNEI. Trimming removed 3 bases at V and 5 bases at J, with 10 bases between. CDR3 length: 13 amino acids. Written as DNA, the CDR3 is TGTGCCAGCAGTGACGAACAGGCGGAGACCCAGTACTTC. Its translation is CASSDEQAETQYF.

The J gene is TRBJ2-7, the V gene TRBV28; TRBD2 aligns across 11 bases. This CDR3 contains 15 residues. In germline, CDR1 is MDHEN, CDR2 SYDVKM. V was clipped by 6 bases and J by 3 bases; unmatched bases: 7. CDR3 DNA sequence: TGTGCCAGCAGCAGGGGACTAGCGGCCGTCTACGAGCAGTACTTC. Protein sequence: CASSRGLAAVYEQYF.

The V and J genes are TRBV9 and TRBJ2-1, with D unclear. Deletions cut 9 bases from V and 9 bases from J, with 16 bases between. The CDR3 consists of 12 residues. Germline V gene data show CDR1 as SGDLS and CDR2 as YYNGEE. The CDR3 DNA reads as TGTGCCATTCGGACCAGACACAGTGAGCAGTTCTTC. This translates into CAIRTRHSEQFF.

This chain joins TRBV5-1 and TRBJ1-1, with D unresolved. V was pared by 0 bases and J by 0 bases, with 9 bases between. Germline CDR1 and CDR2: SGHRS and YFSETQ. CDR3 size: 15 residues. The CDR3 sequence: CASSLGNVMNTEAFF. The CDR3 DNA reads as TGCGCCAGCAGCTTGGGCAACGTCATGAACACTGAAGCTTTCTTT.

Regarding this clone: The same CDR3 arises from other DNA sequences in this sample as well. CDR3 amino acids: CASSEGTVSYNEQFF. As DNA, the CDR3 is TGTGCCAGCAGTGAAGGGACAGTGTCCTACAATGAGCAGTTCTTC. V and J are TRBV2 and TRBJ2-1; tentatively, D is TRBD1 (6 bases). This CDR3 has 15 amino acids. Trimming pared 1 base from V and 1 base from J, leaving 8 bases between. In germline, CDR1 is SNHLY, CDR2 FYNNEI.

The genes are TRBV11-2 and TRBJ2-7; D possibly corresponds to TRBD2 (6 bases). The CDR3 length is 14 residues. Trimming shortened V by 5 bases and J by 3 bases, and 14 bases separated the two germline ends. Per the germline V gene, CDR1 is SGHAT and CDR2 is FQNNGV. CDR3 sequence: CASSQYHGGYEQYF. In nucleotides, the CDR3 is TGTGCCAGCAGCCAATACCACGGGGGCTACGAGCAGTACTTC. The variable domain in full, with the rest retrieved from reference TRBV11-2 and TRBJ2-7, is EAGVAQSPRYKIIEKRQSVAFWCNPISGHATLYWYQQILGQGPKLLIQFQNNGVVDDSQLPKDRFSAERLKGVDSTLKIQPAKLEDSAVYLCASSQYHGGYEQYFGPGTRLTVT.